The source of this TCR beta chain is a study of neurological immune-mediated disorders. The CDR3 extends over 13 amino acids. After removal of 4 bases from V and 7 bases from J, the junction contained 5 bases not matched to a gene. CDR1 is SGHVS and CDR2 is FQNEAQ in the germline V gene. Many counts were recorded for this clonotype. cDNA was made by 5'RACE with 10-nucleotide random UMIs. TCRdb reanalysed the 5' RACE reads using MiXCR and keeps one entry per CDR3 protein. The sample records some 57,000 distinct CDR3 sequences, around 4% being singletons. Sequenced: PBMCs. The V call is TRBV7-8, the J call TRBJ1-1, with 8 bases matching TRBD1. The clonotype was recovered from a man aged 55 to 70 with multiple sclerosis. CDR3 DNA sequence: TGTGCCAGCAGCTCCCAGGGGGCCGGTGAAGCTTTCTTT. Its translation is CASSSQGAGEAFF.